This paragraph covers one T cell receptor beta chain sequence. Its antigen is not yet known. The junction does not match germline at one end; this may be a read error. These data are taken from a study of CD8+CD57+ T cells in acquired aplastic anemia (dated by TCRdb to 2017 to 2018). Background for the entire study: DNA extracted from sorted CD4+ and CD8+ cells had a mean of roughly 3.4 ug, with a range of roughly 0.2 to 30 ug. An average of approximately 10 million reads for CD4+ cells and approximately 11 million reads for CD8+ cells was obtained from healthy donor samples. General study outcomes and caveats: Twenty-nine CD8+ CDR3 sequences were shared between patients and controls but appeared highly expressed in patients and within their immunodominant clones. Patients and healthy controls showed no significant difference in CD8+ Simpson's diversity (P=0.060).

The CDR3 sequence holds 14 residues, the cysteine and phenylalanine included. The only DNA kept is the CDR3, 42 bases in frame from the first base. CDR1 and CDR2 are read off the germline V gene (reference sequence) as SEHNR and FQNEAQ. Genomic DNA was used as template for profiling of TCR beta VDJ combinations and CDR3 sequences. An Illumina HiSeq 2000 was the platform used for TCR repertoire sequencing. As for the original processing: TRBV/TRBJ rearrangement plots, CDR3 size and DJ length profiles, and Simpson's diversity index were used to assess repertoires. The most abundant DNA sequence in the deep sequencing data was taken as the immunodominant clone. CDR3 amino acid sequences were screened for sharing across subjects and compared with published repertoires and the VDJdb database. The public reads were reprocessed in TCRdb via fastp at Q25 and MiXCR, keeping in-frame beta chains. Rows matching on CDR3 protein sequence are summarized as one entry with the most common DNA and genes. TCRdb's processing, not the authors', yielded these V and J calls. Counted in this sample were 400,000 to 450,000 distinct CDR3 sequences; 55% to 70% of them appeared once. The top ten constitute approximately 3.8% of the sample.

In this study, sorted CD4+ and CD8+ T cells from the blood of healthy subjects and of severe aplastic anemia patients had their TCR repertoires deep-sequenced. Ficoll-Paque density gradient centrifugation was used to isolate peripheral blood mononuclear cells. Before DNA extraction, CD4+ and CD8+ T cells were sorted by FACS or by magnetic beads. The receptor comes from a human donor in good health, serving as a control. Sequenced sample: sorted CD4+, CD8+, or CD8+CD57+ T cells (not recorded which) from PBMCs. The chain links TRBV7-9 with TRBJ2-3; TRBD1 lines up with 9 middle nucleotides. CDR3 region: CASSSRDRASWGAF. At the DNA level, the sequence is TGTGCCAGCAGCTCCCGGGACAGGGCAAGCTGGGGAGCTTTT.